This T cell receptor beta chain was recorded in a study of cytomegalovirus exposure and HLA in healthy donors. The PCR employed 60 Vbeta primers together with 13 Jbeta primers. Measured with immunoSEQ multiplex PCR; TCRdb has only the in-frame clones, and not every one. In the table there are 150,000 to 200,000 clones, about 85% of which are singletons. V shed 8 bases and J 4 bases; nucleotides not matched to a gene: 10. This CDR3 comprises 14 residues. Germline V gene lookup returns CDR1 MNHEY and CDR2 SMNVEV (reference sequence). General observations from the study: Most TCR beta V segments were productive about 87% or about 30% of the time in an earlier analysis. Among CMV-associated TCR beta chains, most appeared HLA-restricted in a later analysis. Later findings reportedly placed an Asian-associated ancestry cluster below the approximately 670-donor mean for N-insertions.

On this clone: Its antigen is as yet unknown.

The sequenced sample was PBMCs. The chain employs TRBV27 and TRBJ1-1; 7 bases map to TRBD1. This TCR came from a girl aged 10 to 17 in good health and CMV-seropositive. The CDR3 protein is CASGYTGVGTEAFF. Written as DNA, the CDR3 is TGTGCCAGCGGGTATACAGGGGTAGGCACTGAAGCTTTCTTT.